These 3 T cell receptor beta chains were sequenced from one sample in a study of cytomegalovirus exposure and HLA in healthy donors. PCR was performed using 60 Vbeta and 13 Jbeta primers. Profiling relied on immunoSEQ multiplex PCR, and the TCRdb table lists in-frame clones only, not all of them. The profile shows 200,000 or so clones, more than 75% of them singletons. Sequencing was performed on PBMCs. The receptors here all came from a human donor in good health.

The chain is built from TRBV6-6 and TRBJ2-7, with TRBD2 as a possible D gene (5 bases). Trimming pared 0 bases from V and 2 bases from J, leaving 11 bases between. CDR1 and CDR2 from the germline V gene are MNHNY and SVGAGI (reference sequence). The CDR3 contains 15 residues. The CDR3 DNA sequence: TGTGCCAGCAGTTACTCCTCAGAGGGTCCCTACGAGCAGTACTTC. Translating it yields CASSYSSEGPYEQYF.

This clone was seen just once. The chain couples TRBV11-3 to TRBJ2-2; 7 positions agree with TRBD1. The CDR3 extends over 16 amino acids. Per germline, CDR1 SGHNT and CDR2 YENEEA. V dropped 5 bases and J dropped 0; count of bases not matched to a gene: 6. The CDR3 protein is CASSTHRGSNTGELFF. CDR3 bases: TGTGCCAGCAGCACACACAGGGGTTCGAACACCGGGGAGCTGTTTTTT.

The V call is TRBV10-3, the J call TRBJ2-5, with 9 nucleotides matching TRBD2. J lost 2 bases, V lost 6 bases, and 13 bases had no gene match. Germline V CDR1 and CDR2: ENHRY, SYGVKD. The CDR3 loop spans 17 amino acids. CDR3 loop: CAISASRAGGMQETQYF. The CDR3 DNA sequence: TGTGCCATCAGCGCAAGTAGGGCGGGAGGGATGCAAGAGACCCAGTACTTC.